Below are 25 T cell receptor beta chains sequenced from a single sample in a study of shared clonotypes between healthy human individuals. Profiled with immunoSEQ multiplex PCR; TCRdb holds only in-frame clones, not every one. The sample lists a few million clones, approximately 92% occurring once. CD8 cells classed as naive were CD45RO-negative and positively selected for CCR7, excluding terminally differentiated effector memory CD45RA+ cells. The sample consisted of naive CD8+ T cells from PBMCs. Source of these receptors: a man younger than 35 in good health. Some clones in this sample may be carry-over from other donors' samples.

The chain employs TRBV9 and TRBJ1-3; D is unresolved. Trimming took off 3 bases at V and 3 bases at J, with 16 bases between the two ends. The CDR3 runs to 16 residues. CDR1 is SGDLS, CDR2 YYNGEE, per germline. For the CDR3, the DNA is TGTGCCAGCAGCGCGCGGAGTGTGATAAGTGGAAACACCATATATTTT. Amino acids: CASSARSVISGNTIYF. The variable domain in full, with the rest retrieved from reference TRBV9 and TRBJ1-3, is DSGVTQTPKHLITATGQRVTLRCSPRSGDLSVYWYQQSLDQGLQFLIQYYNGEERAKGNILERFSAQQFPDLHSELNLSSLELGDSALYFCASSARSVISGNTIYFGEGSWLTVV.

This chain connects TRBV2 to TRBJ2-7; weak D call: TRBD1 (6 bases). The CDR3 is 13 amino acids. Germline CDR1 is SNHLY and CDR2 is FYNNEI. Trimming removed 10 bases from V and 0 bases from J, with 13 bases in between. CDR3 coding DNA: TGTGCCACCGGACAGTTGAGCTCCTACGAGCAGTACTTC. Translation gives CATGQLSSYEQYF.

This chain connects TRBV7-9 to TRBJ2-7; 9 bases are shared with TRBD1. Trimming cost V 2 bases and J 3 bases; bases outside gene matches: 14. From germline, CDR1 is SEHNR and CDR2 FQNEAQ (reference sequence). This CDR3 is 18 amino acids long. In nucleotides, the CDR3 is TGTGCCAGCAGCTTAACCCCCGACAGGGGGGTCTACTACTACGAGCAGTACTTC. This sequence encodes CASSLTPDRGVYYYEQYF.

The V call is TRBV7-8, the J call TRBJ2-7; D is possibly TRBD1 (6 bases). Trimming shortened V by 4 bases and J by 2 bases, and 12 bases separated the two germline ends. In germline, CDR1 is SGHVS, CDR2 FQNEAQ. The CDR3 spans 14 residues. CDR3 sequence: CASSSRDIAYEQYF. The CDR3 bases are TGTGCCAGCAGCTCCCGGGACATTGCCTACGAGCAGTACTTC.

The chain combines TRBV19 with TRBJ2-5, with D perhaps given as TRBD1 or TRBD2 (5 bases each). Trimming took off 7 bases at V and 1 base at J, with 16 bases between the two ends. This CDR3 contains 15 residues. Germline loops: CDR1 LNHDA, CDR2 SQIVND (reference sequence). This CDR3 reads CASMGDGFIQETQYF. As DNA, the CDR3 is TGTGCCAGTATGGGGGACGGTTTTATCCAAGAGACCCAGTACTTC.

V gene TRBV5-1 combines with J gene TRBJ2-3; 9 bases are a match to TRBD2. The CDR3 consists of 16 residues. V trimming: 4 bases; J trimming: 1 base; junction bases outside the gene matches: 7. The germline CDR1 and CDR2 sequences are SGHRS and YFSETQ. The CDR3: CASSRRLAERTDTQYF. CDR3 bases: TGCGCCAGCAGCCGCAGACTAGCGGAACGCACAGATACGCAGTATTTT.

V and J are TRBV27 and TRBJ2-3; TRBD2 matches 7 bases. The length of the CDR3 is 16 residues. V gave up 1 base and J gave up 3 bases; unmatched junction bases: 7. CDR1 is MNHEY, CDR2 SMNVEV, per germline (reference sequence). The CDR3 nucleotides are TGTGCCAGCAGTTTATATCCGGGAGGAAGAACAGATACGCAGTATTTT. The encoded protein is CASSLYPGGRTDTQYF.

The chain employs TRBV4-1 and TRBJ1-2, with D hard to call. Trimming stripped 0 bases from V and 0 bases from J, with 11 bases between. Germline V gives CDR1 MGHRA, CDR2 YSYEKL. The CDR3 has 16 residues. CDR3 sequence (DNA): TGCGCCAGCAGCCAAGATAGTCCAGCGTCTAACTATGGCTACACCTTC. This translates into CASSQDSPASNYGYTF.

The V call is TRBV27, the J call TRBJ2-4; TRBD1 matches 8 bases. From germline, CDR1 is MNHEY and CDR2 SMNVEV (reference sequence). V gave up 4 bases and J gave up 8 bases; unmatched junction bases: 10. The CDR3 covers 15 residues. The CDR3 is CASSSISGGIDIQYF. The DNA of the CDR3 is TGTGCCAGCAGTTCGATCTCAGGGGGCATTGACATTCAGTACTTC.

V and J are TRBV16 and TRBJ2-7, with TRBD2 identical over 10 bases. V shed 4 bases, J shed 3 bases, and the junction held 3 bases outside the gene matches. The V gene's germline CDR1 is KGHSY and CDR2 FQNENV. CDR3 size: 14 residues. CDR3 region: CASSRTSGFYEQYF. The CDR3 nucleotides read TGTGCCAGCAGCCGGACTAGCGGATTCTACGAGCAGTACTTC. Using reference TRBV16 and TRBJ2-7 for the parts outside the CDR3, the full variable domain is GEEVAQTPKHLVRGEGQKAKLYCAPIKGHSYVFWYQQVLKNEFKFLISFQNENVFDETGMPKERFSAKCLPNSPCSLEIQATKLEDSAVYFCASSRTSGFYEQYFGPGTRLTVT.

V gene TRBV5-1 combines with J gene TRBJ2-1; D is unresolved. Per the germline V gene, CDR1 is SGHRS and CDR2 is YFSETQ. This CDR3 comprises 16 residues. The germline V and J ends were trimmed by 0 bases and 4 bases, with 14 bases remaining between them. The CDR3 DNA reads as TGCGCCAGCAGCTTGGGGGCGGCTGAAGATTACAATGAGCAGTTCTTC. Translating gives CASSLGAAEDYNEQFF.

This chain connects TRBV6-5 to TRBJ2-2, with a weak D call TRBD2 (5 bases). Germline CDR1 MNHEY, CDR2 SVGAGI. CDR3 length: 15 residues. With 2 bases removed from V and 4 bases from J, the gap between germline ends came to 11 bases. The DNA for the CDR3 is TGTGCCAGCAGTTACAGTCTCGGGGTCACCGGGGAGCTGTTTTTT. The encoded protein is CASSYSLGVTGELFF.

Remarks on this clone: This same CDR3 is encoded by further DNA sequences in the sample. The chain links TRBV5-1 to TRBJ2-7; TRBD1 matches 9 bases. This CDR3 spans 14 amino acids. CDR1 is SGHRS and CDR2 is YFSETQ in the germline V gene. The V segment lost 4 bases and the J segment 2 bases; nucleotides outside the gene matches: 4. CDR3 sequence reads: CASSPGTGPYEQYF. CDR3 coding DNA: TGCGCCAGCAGCCCGGGGACAGGGCCCTACGAGCAGTACTTC.

This chain links TRBV6-1 with TRBJ1-2, with a weak D call TRBD1 (6 bases). This CDR3 region has 12 residues. Germline V lookup: CDR1 MNHNS, CDR2 SASEGT. CDR3 in amino acids: CASPGTNYGYTF. As DNA, the CDR3 is TGTGCTTCACCAGGGACAAACTATGGCTACACCTTC.

This clone was recorded only once. The J gene is TRBJ2-4, the V gene TRBV28; D might be TRBD1 or TRBD2, each matching 5 bases. Looked up from germline, CDR1 is MDHEN and CDR2 is SYDVKM. V lost 6 bases to trimming and J lost 0 bases, with 15 bases between them. The CDR3 contains 16 residues. The CDR3 DNA follows: TGTGCCAGCAGGGGGACGGTAGAAATAGCCAAAAACATTCAGTACTTC. Translation: CASRGTVEIAKNIQYF.

V and J are TRBV6-5 and TRBJ2-1, with no clear D. Trimming cost V 0 bases and J 7 bases, with 13 bases left between them. The CDR3 loop spans 15 amino acids. Germline CDR1 is MNHEY and CDR2 is SVGAGI. CDR3: CASSYSIYRGNEQFF. DNA of the CDR3: TGTGCCAGCAGTTACTCGATCTACCGAGGTAATGAGCAGTTCTTC.

The chain couples TRBV5-8 to TRBJ2-7; D is tentatively TRBD1 or TRBD2 (5 bases each). The germline V gene encodes CDR1 SGHTS and CDR2 YDEGEE. V was trimmed by 5 bases and J by 3 bases, leaving 27 bases between them. The CDR3 runs 18 residues. The CDR3 DNA is TGTGCCAGCAGACAGCTTGGGGTCTTAAAGATTGGGGGCTACGAGCAGTACTTC. Its translation is CASRQLGVLKIGGYEQYF.

The V gene is TRBV14, the J gene TRBJ2-7; 8 positions match TRBD2. The J segment lost 2 bases and the V segment lost 6 bases, leaving 12 bases of the junction unmatched. Germline V gene data show CDR1 as SGHDN and CDR2 as FVKESK. This CDR3 has 16 residues. CDR3 sequence (DNA): TGTGCCAGCAGTCCTCCTAAGCGGGAGAGGCCCTACGAGCAGTACTTC. Translation gives CASSPPKRERPYEQYF.

This rearrangement joins TRBV7-6 to TRBJ2-1, with TRBD1 identical over 7 bases. CDR1 is SGHVS, CDR2 FNYEAQ, per germline. Germline trimming cut 3 bases from V and 3 bases from J; bases unmatched to any gene: 8. The CDR3 consists of 16 residues. In DNA, the CDR3 is TGTGCCAGCAGCTTTCGTCCCGGGACAGACTACAATGAGCAGTTCTTC. It codes for CASSFRPGTDYNEQFF.

The rearrangement joins TRBV4-1 to TRBJ1-6, with D tentatively TRBD1 (5 bases). Germline V lookup: CDR1 MGHRA, CDR2 YSYEKL. This CDR3 contains 15 residues. The V end was cut by 0 bases, the J end by 8 bases, with 11 bases between. The CDR3 region is CASSQDRDRHSPLHF. CDR3 bases: TGCGCCAGCAGCCAAGATCGGGACCGGCATTCACCCCTCCACTTT.

The gene calls are TRBV11-2 and TRBJ2-7; 8 nucleotides agree with TRBD2. This CDR3 region has 18 residues. Germline V gene sequence: CDR1 SGHAT, CDR2 FQNNGV. With V trimmed by 1 base and J by 0 bases, 11 bases remained unmatched. This CDR3 reads CASSLALNSGDNSYEQYF. In DNA, the CDR3 is TGTGCCAGCAGCTTAGCCCTTAATAGCGGGGATAACTCCTACGAGCAGTACTTC.

Only one count was recorded for this clone. The chain has TRBV27 and TRBJ1-1, with 9 bases aligning to TRBD1. Unmatched junction bases numbered 7, after V lost 5 bases and J lost 6 bases. Germline CDR1 reads MNHEY; CDR2 reads SMNVEV (reference sequence). This CDR3 has 14 residues. The CDR3 coding sequence is TGTGCCAGCAGTCCCGGGACAGGGAGAGCTGAAGCTTTCTTT. It yields the protein CASSPGTGRAEAFF.

The rearrangement joins TRBV28 to TRBJ2-7, with 9 positions matching TRBD2. The CDR3 runs to 15 residues. V shed 2 bases, J shed 6 bases, and the junction held 8 bases outside the gene matches. Germline CDR1 is MDHEN and CDR2 is SYDVKM. The CDR3 nucleotides read TGTGCCAGCAGTTTAGATGGTAGCGGGAGTATCGAGCAGTACTTC. Its protein is CASSLDGSGSIEQYF.

The V and J genes are TRBV11-2 and TRBJ1-4; D ambiguous. The CDR3 has 14 amino acids. Deletions cut 1 base from V and 6 bases from J, with 9 bases between. Germline assignment: CDR1 SGHAT and CDR2 FQNNGV. CDR3 coding DNA: TGTGCCAGCAGCTTAGTGGGAACCTATGAAAAACTGTTTTTT. Translating gives CASSLVGTYEKLFF. Based on the CDR3 plus reference TRBV11-2 and TRBJ1-4, the full variable domain is EAGVAQSPRYKIIEKRQSVAFWCNPISGHATLYWYQQILGQGPKLLIQFQNNGVVDDSQLPKDRFSAERLKGVDSTLKIQPAKLEDSAVYLCASSLVGTYEKLFFGSGTQLSVL.

This chain connects TRBV7-9 to TRBJ2-1, with 7 bases fitting TRBD2. This CDR3 comprises 17 residues. Trimming at V came to 5 bases and at J to 3 bases, leaving 13 bases not matched to a gene. The V gene's germline CDR1 is SEHNR and CDR2 FQNEAQ (reference sequence). In DNA, the CDR3 is TGTGCCAGCAGCAAACGGGGAGGTGCGGGAGTCTACAATGAGCAGTTCTTC. It is translated as CASSKRGGAGVYNEQFF. Together with reference TRBV7-9 and TRBJ2-1, the CDR3 gives the full variable domain: DTGVSQNPRHKITKRGQNVTFRCDPISEHNRLYWYRQTLGQGPEFLTYFQNEAQLEKSRLLSDRFSAERPKGSFSTLEIQRTEQGDSAMYLCASSKRGGAGVYNEQFFGPGTRLTVL.